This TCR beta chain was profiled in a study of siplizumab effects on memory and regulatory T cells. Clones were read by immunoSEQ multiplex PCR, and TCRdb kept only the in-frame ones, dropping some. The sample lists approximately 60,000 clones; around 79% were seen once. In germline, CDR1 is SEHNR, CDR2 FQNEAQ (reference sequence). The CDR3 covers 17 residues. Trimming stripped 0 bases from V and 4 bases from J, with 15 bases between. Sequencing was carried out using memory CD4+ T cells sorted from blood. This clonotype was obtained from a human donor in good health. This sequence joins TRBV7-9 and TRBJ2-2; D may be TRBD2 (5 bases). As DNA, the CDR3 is TGTGCCAGCAGCTTAGCATCCGGGGTCAGTGGCACCGGGGAGCTGTTTTTT. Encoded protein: CASSLASGVSGTGELFF. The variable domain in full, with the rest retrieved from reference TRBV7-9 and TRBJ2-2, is DTGVSQNPRHKITKRGQNVTFRCDPISEHNRLYWYRQTLGQGPEFLTYFQNEAQLEKSRLLSDRFSAERPKGSFSTLEIQRTEQGDSAMYLCASSLASGVSGTGELFFGEGSRLTVL.